This TCR beta chain was found in a study of T cells in women clearing cervical HPV infection. Clones were sequenced by immunoSEQ multiplex PCR, and TCRdb holds only the in-frame ones, with some missing. The sample includes approximately 30,000 clones. CDR3 length: 14 amino acids. V was clipped by 4 bases and J by 8 bases, with 15 bases between them. In germline, CDR1 is SGHNT, CDR2 YYREEE (reference sequence). As for this clone: The CDR3 end is not reached by the read, which stops 3 residues before it; the germline J gene fills it in.

The chain couples TRBV5-4 to TRBJ2-2; the D is unclear. This clonotype was sampled from a woman between 18 and 75 years old with a cervical HPV16 infection that either progressed to CIN3+ or cleared (not recorded which). Sequenced sample: blood buffy coat. CDR3 sequence: CASSLRRSVGELFF. The covered CDR3 bases are TGTGCCAGCAGCCTGCGGCGGTCCGTAGGGGAG.